A selection of T cell receptor beta chains follows, all from one sample in a study of patients and donors after allogeneic stem cell transplantation. TCRdb fed the RT-PCR reads into MiXCR, producing one record per CDR3 protein. The table lists around 160,000 distinct CDR3 sequences, approximately 30% of them singletons. Sequencing was performed on blood, either unsorted or a sorted T cell fraction (not recorded which). Receptors were obtained from a human donor who was either an allogeneic HSCT recipient or a stem cell or donor lymphocyte infusion donor (not recorded which). It is not recorded whose cells these are; they may come from a transplant donor. Each CDR3 is given with its conserved first and last residue. D genes are given only for firm matches. Size values are once, few and many counts, or a class for expanded clones, and some rows have none.

j_call	v_call	d_call	clone_size	cdr3_nt	cdr3_aa
TRBJ2-7	TRBV27	NA	NA	TGTGCCAGCAGTTATACCCCAAGCTCCTACGAGCAGTACTTC	CASSYTPSSYEQYF
TRBJ2-3	TRBV5-5	NA	NA	TGTGCCAGCAGCCTGGTGGTGGAGACAGATACGCTGTATTTT	CASSLVVETDTLYF
TRBJ1-5	TRBV7-2	NA	few	TGTGCCAGCAGCCCTGGGACTGCCCATCAGCCCCAGCATTTT	CASSPGTAHQPQHF
TRBJ2-5	TRBV5-1	NA	few	TGCGCCAGCCGCCGACAGGATTCTCAAGAGACCCAGTACTTC	CASRRQDSQETQYF
TRBJ2-7	TRBV29-1	NA	few	TGCAGCGTCGGCGCAGGGTCGGGCTACGAGCAGTACTTC	CSVGAGSGYEQYF
TRBJ2-1	TRBV29-1	NA	once	NA	CSVVGSGTSSYNEQLF
TRBJ2-7	TRBV7-9	NA	NA	TGTGCCAGCGTAGCGACCCGCTCCTACGAGCAGTACTTC	CASVATRSYEQYF
TRBJ2-2	TRBV5-1	NA	NA	TGCGCCAGCAGGGTCAGGGAGACCGGGGAGCTGTTTTTT	CASRVRETGELFF
TRBJ2-7	TRBV20-1	TRBD2	NA	TGCAGTGCCGAGCCCCCTAGCGGTACCTACGAGCAGTACTTC	CSAEPPSGTYEQYF
TRBJ1-5	TRBV12-3/TRBV12-4	NA	once	TGTGCCAGCAGCCTATCGATGGGGGGAAATCAGCCCCAGCATTTT	CASSLSMGGNQPQHF